Shown below are 30 T cell receptor beta chains from a single sample sequenced in a study of T cells after yellow fever vaccination. Each CDR3 protein gets one entry after TCRdb re-called the 5' RACE reads with MiXCR. The sample records around 26,000 distinct CDR3 sequences, around 3.4% being singletons. The sample was PBMCs, either bulk or a sorted T-cell subset (CD4+, CD8+, memory, or dextramer-sorted; not recorded which), taken 35 to 50 days after the first yellow fever vaccination. These receptors originate from a young man who received the YFV17D yellow fever vaccine.

This clonotype was seen only a few times. The rearrangement uses TRBV19 and TRBJ1-2; maybe TRBD1 (6 bases). With 6 bases removed from V and 6 bases from J, the gap between germline ends came to 11 bases. Germline V gene sequence: CDR1 LNHDA, CDR2 SQIVND (reference sequence). The CDR3 is made up of 12 amino acids. In nucleotides, the CDR3 is TGTGCCAGTAGAACGGGGGGCGATGGCTACACCTTC. Encoded protein: CASRTGGDGYTF.

There are many counts of this clonotype. V gene TRBV6-2 or TRBV6-3 combines with J gene TRBJ2-7, with unresolved D. V lost 2 bases to trimming and J lost 5 bases, with 13 bases between them. Per the germline V gene, CDR1 is MNHEY and CDR2 is SVGEGT. The CDR3 is made up of 14 amino acids. DNA for the CDR3: TGTGCCAGCAGTTACCTGCCCGAGAATCACGAGCAGTACGTC. Its translation: CASSYLPENHEQYV.

This clonotype was seen many times. V is TRBV3-1 and J is TRBJ1-6; TRBD1 aligns across 11 bases. Germline CDR1 and CDR2: LGHDT and YNNKEL (reference sequence). V lost 4 bases, J lost 10 bases, and 12 bases stayed unmatched. The CDR3 contains 17 residues. CDR3 sequence (DNA): TGTGCCAGCAGCCTAGGGTCTAGGACAGGGGGCGTGTCACCCCTCCACTTT. It codes for CASSLGSRTGGVSPLHF. Together with reference TRBV3-1 and TRBJ1-6, the CDR3 gives the full variable domain: DTAVSQTPKYLVTQMGNDKSIKCEQNLGHDTMYWYKQDSKKFLKIMFSYNNKELIINETVPNRFSPKSPDKAHLNLHINSLELGDSAVYFCASSLGSRTGGVSPLHFGNGTRLTVT.

In this sample, this clonotype turned up many times. V gene TRBV2 combines with J gene TRBJ2-3; perhaps TRBD1 as D (6 bases). CDR1 and CDR2 (germline): SNHLY, FYNNEI. The CDR3 is 15 residues long. Trimming removed 1 base from V and 1 base from J, with 9 bases in between. Here the CDR3 DNA reads TGTGCCAGCAGTGAAGTGGGGGCCCGCACAGATACGCAGTATTTT. It translates to CASSEVGARTDTQYF.

This clonotype came up many times. The chain employs TRBV5-1 and TRBJ2-5; 12 bases map to TRBD2. V lost 0 bases and J lost 5; bases outside the gene matches: 5. The length of the CDR3 is 16 residues. Germline assignment: CDR1 SGHRS and CDR2 YFSETQ. The CDR3 DNA follows: TGCGCCAGCAGCTTGGAGCCTAGCGGGGGGGTTGAGACCCAGTACTTC. Translation gives CASSLEPSGGVETQYF. The whole variable domain, filled in from reference TRBV5-1 and TRBJ2-5, reads KAGVTQTPRYLIKTRGQQVTLSCSPISGHRSVSWYQQTPGQGLQFLFEYFSETQRNKGNFPGRFSGRQFSNSRSEMNVSTLELGDSALYLCASSLEPSGGVETQYFGPGTRLLVL.

This clonotype showed up many times. The chain recombines TRBV5-1 with TRBJ1-4, with a tentative D call TRBD1 (5 bases). Trimming stripped 2 bases from V and 8 bases from J, with 13 bases between. Germline values: CDR1 SGHRS, CDR2 YFSETQ. The CDR3 sequence is 14 residues long. The CDR3, as DNA: TGCGCCAGCAGCTTAGGCCATGGGGGGGAAAAACTGTTTTTT. It encodes CASSLGHGGEKLFF.

This clonotype has at least ten counts. The CDR3 DNA sequence: TGCGCCAGCAGTGAGGGGGGCCGGTATAATCGGAATCAGCCCCAGCATTTT. Protein: CASSEGGRYNRNQPQHF. This chain links TRBV23-1 with TRBJ1-5; maybe TRBD1 (6 bases). TRBV23-1 is reported as an ORF; its role is uncertain. The V gene lost 5 bases and the J gene lost 4 bases, with 21 bases spanning the gap. CDR3 length: 17 residues.

This clonotype came up many times. The rearrangement joins TRBV7-9 to TRBJ2-3; 9 bases match TRBD2. V lost 5 bases and J lost 5; bases outside the gene matches: 17. This CDR3 comprises 18 residues. Germline CDR1 is SEHNR and CDR2 is FQNEAQ (reference sequence). CDR3 residues: CASSPKGSGGAGGDTQYF. The CDR3 bases are TGTGCCAGCAGCCCCAAGGGTAGCGGGGGCGCCGGGGGAGATACGCAGTATTTT.

The sample holds many counts of this clonotype. The chain employs TRBV7-9 and TRBJ2-5; D unresolved. V lost 2 bases to trimming and J lost 5 bases, with 6 bases between them. CDR3 length equals 12 residues. Germline V CDR1 and CDR2: SEHNR, FQNEAQ (reference sequence). The CDR3 sequence is CASSLREETQYF. The CDR3 bases are TGTGCCAGCAGCTTAAGAGAGGAGACCCAGTACTTC.

This clonotype was seen many times. The chain employs TRBV3-1 and TRBJ2-7; 9 bases are shared with TRBD1. V lost 1 base and J lost 11; bases outside the gene matches: 15. The CDR3 spans 16 residues. Germline lookup yields CDR1 LGHDT and CDR2 YNNKEL (reference sequence). CDR3 sequence reads: CASSQGSPGQGYREYF. The CDR3 coding sequence is TGTGCCAGCAGCCAAGGTTCTCCGGGACAGGGTTATCGGGAGTACTTC.

There are a few counts of this clonotype. The J gene is TRBJ2-3, the V gene TRBV19, with 13 bases fitting TRBD2. CDR3 length: 21 amino acids. V gave up 4 bases and J gave up 0 bases; unmatched junction bases: 16. Per the germline V gene, CDR1 is LNHDA and CDR2 is SQIVND (reference sequence). CDR3 DNA: TGTGCCAGTAGTACCCATCGACTAGCGGGGGGCCGAGCTACTAGCACAGATACGCAGTATTTT. Translated: CASSTHRLAGGRATSTDTQYF.

This clonotype was observed at least ten times. The rearrangement uses TRBV10-3 and TRBJ1-5; perhaps TRBD1 as D (5 bases). The CDR3 runs to 14 residues. Trimming took off 4 bases at V and 3 bases at J, with 10 bases between the two ends. Germline CDR1 is ENHRY and CDR2 is SYGVKD. CDR3 nucleotide sequence: TGTGCCATCAGTGGGGACGCCAACAATCAGCCCCAGCATTTT. It specifies CAISGDANNQPQHF.

This clonotype was detected many times. This rearrangement joins TRBV12-3 or TRBV12-4 to TRBJ1-2, with D possibly matching TRBD1 (5 bases). The CDR3 has 14 amino acids. Trimming cost V 3 bases and J 8 bases, with 16 bases left between them. This chain's CDR3 is CASSFAGKVGGYTF. The CDR3, as DNA: TGTGCCAGCAGTTTCGCAGGGAAGGTTGGGGGCTACACCTTC.

This clonotype was recorded a few times. This chain uses TRBV5-5 with TRBJ1-1; maybe TRBD1 (5 bases). Germline values: CDR1 SGHKS, CDR2 YYEKEE (reference sequence). V dropped 3 bases and J dropped 5 bases, with 11 bases sitting between them. CDR3 size: 13 residues. CDR3 in amino acids: CASSSQGRTEAFF. The CDR3 DNA sequence: TGTGCCAGCAGCTCGCAGGGAAGGACTGAAGCTTTCTTT.

At least ten counts were recorded for this clonotype. The chain recombines TRBV5-4 with TRBJ2-4, with D perhaps matching TRBD1 (6 bases). There are 15 residues in the CDR3. V lost 4 bases, J lost 8 bases, and 19 bases lay in between. Germline assignment: CDR1 SGHNT and CDR2 YYREEE (reference sequence). The CDR3 loop is CASSDRSGTFDIQYF. The CDR3 nucleotides read TGTGCCAGCAGCGATCGCTCCGGGACATTTGACATTCAGTACTTC.

This clonotype was counted at least ten times. The gene calls are TRBV19 and TRBJ2-2; D possibly corresponds to TRBD1 (6 bases). V lost 7 bases and J lost 6, with 12 bases in between. There are 13 residues in the CDR3. Germline CDR1 is LNHDA and CDR2 is SQIVND (reference sequence). In DNA, the CDR3 is TGTGCCAGTAAAGGGGACATTGCCGGGGAGCTGTTTTTT. Protein sequence: CASKGDIAGELFF.

In its sample, this clonotype was seen many times. This chain connects TRBV12-3 or TRBV12-4 to TRBJ1-1; D gene ambiguous. V gave up 6 bases and J gave up 7 bases, with 9 bases separating them. The CDR3 consists of 11 residues. CDR3 DNA: TGTGCCAGCAGATGGCGGTTTGAAGCTTTCTTT. It encodes CASRWRFEAFF.

The chain combines TRBV10-2 with TRBJ2-1; 8 nucleotides match TRBD2. Trimming cost V 7 bases and J 8 bases; bases outside gene matches: 13. The CDR3 contains 15 residues. The germline V gene has CDR1 WSHSY and CDR2 SAAADI. The DNA of the CDR3 is TGCGCCAGCACCAAGAGCGGGGGAATCGGGGATGAGCAGTTCTTC. Its translation is CASTKSGGIGDEQFF.

This clonotype was counted ten times or more. V is TRBV7-3 and J is TRBJ2-5, with 12 bases fitting TRBD2. This CDR3 contains 15 residues. V was pared by 4 bases and J by 2 bases, with 2 bases of the junction left unmatched. The V gene's germline CDR1 is SGHTA and CDR2 FQGTGA. The CDR3 region is CASSSTSGGQETQYF. CDR3 bases: TGTGCCAGCAGCTCGACTAGCGGGGGACAAGAGACCCAGTACTTC.

At least ten counts were recorded for this clonotype. The chain uses TRBV2 and TRBJ2-7; no clear D gene. Trimming removed 0 bases at V and 3 bases at J, with 9 bases between. The germline gives CDR1 SNHLY, CDR2 FYNNEI. The CDR3 runs 14 residues. Here the CDR3 DNA reads TGTGCCAGCAGTGAAGCGCGCAACATCTACGAGCAGTACTTC. Residues: CASSEARNIYEQYF.

This clonotype was seen many times. This chain joins TRBV5-1 and TRBJ2-2; a possible D gene is TRBD1 (5 bases). The V end was cut by 2 bases, the J end by 1 base, with 6 bases between. This CDR3 region has 14 residues. CDR1 and CDR2 from the germline V gene are SGHRS and YFSETQ. The CDR3 DNA sequence: TGCGCCAGCAGCTTTGGACAGAACACCGGGGAGCTGTTTTTT. Translated: CASSFGQNTGELFF.

This clonotype occurred many times. The gene calls are TRBV5-1 and TRBJ2-5; D remains unclear. Trimming took 2 bases from V and 5 from J, leaving 10 bases between them. This CDR3 is 13 amino acids long. Germline CDR1 SGHRS, CDR2 YFSETQ. In DNA, the CDR3 is TGCGCCAGCAGCTTACAACTCGGGGAGACCCAGTACTTC. Encoded protein: CASSLQLGETQYF.

The chain recombines TRBV5-1 with TRBJ1-2; D gene uncertain. The CDR3 runs 13 residues. Trimming shortened V by 7 bases and J by 5 bases, and 15 bases separated the two germline ends. Germline V gene data show CDR1 as SGHRS and CDR2 as YFSETQ. The chain's CDR3 is CASAVEGSYGYTF. CDR3 sequence (DNA): TGCGCCAGCGCTGTCGAAGGGAGTTATGGCTACACCTTC.

Ten or more counts support this clonotype. The V and J genes are TRBV6-5 and TRBJ1-3, with D uncertain. This CDR3 has 13 residues. Germline V lookup: CDR1 MNHEY, CDR2 SVGAGI. The germline V and J ends were trimmed by 8 bases and 0 bases, with 8 bases remaining between them. The CDR3 loop is CASSTGSGNTIYF. As DNA, the CDR3 is TGTGCCAGCTCAACGGGCTCTGGAAACACCATATATTTT.

This clonotype has a count of ten or more. V usage is TRBV12-3 or TRBV12-4 and J usage is TRBJ1-2; 9 bases match TRBD1. V shed 5 bases and J 8 bases; nucleotides not matched to a gene: 6. The CDR3 is 13 residues long. The chain's CDR3 is CASSRQGVEGYTF. CDR3 nucleotides: TGTGCCAGCAGTCGACAGGGGGTGGAGGGCTACACCTTC.

This clonotype was picked up many times. The chain combines TRBV10-3 with TRBJ1-2; tentatively, D is TRBD1 (5 bases). Germline loops: CDR1 ENHRY, CDR2 SYGVKD. The CDR3 loop spans 14 amino acids. Trimming took 6 bases from V and 3 from J, leaving 14 bases between them. In DNA form, the CDR3 reads TGTGCCATCAGGTCGGACACGCAGGACTATGGCTACACCTTC. Translated, it gives CAIRSDTQDYGYTF.

This clonotype was seen many times. The rearrangement links TRBV20-1 to TRBJ1-1, with D maybe TRBD1 (5 bases). From germline, CDR1 is DFQATT and CDR2 SNEGSKA (reference sequence). The CDR3 is 13 amino acids. Trimming left V 3 bases short and J 2 bases short, with 10 bases between. This CDR3 reads CSASGGQNTEAFF. The CDR3 DNA follows: TGCAGTGCTAGTGGTGGACAAAACACTGAAGCTTTCTTT.

The table lists this clonotype with many counts. The rearrangement uses TRBV5-6 and TRBJ1-1, with D possibly being TRBD1 (6 bases). Trimming removed 0 bases at V and 1 base at J, with 7 bases between. Per germline, CDR1 SGHDT and CDR2 YYEEEE. CDR3 size: 14 residues. In nucleotides, the CDR3 is TGTGCCAGCAGCTTGGGGACAGCGAACACTGAAGCTTTCTTT. Translation: CASSLGTANTEAFF.

The sample holds many counts of this clonotype. V gene TRBV7-2 combines with J gene TRBJ2-3, with D perhaps TRBD2 (6 bases). The CDR3 covers 14 residues. The V end lost 6 bases, the J end lost 4 bases, and 14 bases lay between the germline ends. Germline V CDR1 and CDR2: SGHTA, FQGNSA. This chain's CDR3 is CASRWAGEADTQYF. The CDR3 DNA reads TGTGCCAGCAGGTGGGCCGGGGAGGCAGATACGCAGTATTTT.

This clonotype appeared many times. This chain joins TRBV5-6 and TRBJ2-7; 10 bases fit TRBD1. The germline CDR1 and CDR2 sequences are SGHDT and YYEEEE. The V segment lost 4 bases and the J segment 4 bases; nucleotides outside the gene matches: 8. The CDR3 is 15 amino acids. The CDR3 spells CASSDPGQGLYEQYF. CDR3 coding DNA: TGTGCCAGCAGCGATCCGGGACAGGGGTTATACGAGCAGTACTTC.